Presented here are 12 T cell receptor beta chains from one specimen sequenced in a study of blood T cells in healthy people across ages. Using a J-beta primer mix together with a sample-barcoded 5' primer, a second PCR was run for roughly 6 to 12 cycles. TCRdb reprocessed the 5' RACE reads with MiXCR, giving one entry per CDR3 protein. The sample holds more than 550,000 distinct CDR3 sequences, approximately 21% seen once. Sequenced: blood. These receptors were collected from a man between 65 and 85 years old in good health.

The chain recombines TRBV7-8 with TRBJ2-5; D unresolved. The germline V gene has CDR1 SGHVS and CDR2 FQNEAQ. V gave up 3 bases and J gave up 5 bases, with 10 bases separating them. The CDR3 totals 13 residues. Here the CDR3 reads CASSFASEETQYF. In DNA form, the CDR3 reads TGTGCCAGCAGCTTTGCTAGTGAGGAGACCCAGTACTTC.

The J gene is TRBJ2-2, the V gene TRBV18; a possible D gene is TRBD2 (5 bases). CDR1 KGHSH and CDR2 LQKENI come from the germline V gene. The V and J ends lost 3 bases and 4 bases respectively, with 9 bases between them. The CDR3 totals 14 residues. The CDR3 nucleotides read TGTGCCAGCTCACCGCTAGCTGCCACCGGGGAGCTGTTTTTT. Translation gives CASSPLAATGELFF.

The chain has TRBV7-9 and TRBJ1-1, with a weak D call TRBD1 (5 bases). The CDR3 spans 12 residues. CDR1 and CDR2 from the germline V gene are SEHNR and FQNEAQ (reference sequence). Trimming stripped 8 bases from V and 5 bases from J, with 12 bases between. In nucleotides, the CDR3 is TGTGCCAGCCTTTGGGGGGAGACTGAAGCTTTCTTT. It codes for CASLWGETEAFF. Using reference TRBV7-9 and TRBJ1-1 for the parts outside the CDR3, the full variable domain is DTGVSQNPRHKITKRGQNVTFRCDPISEHNRLYWYRQTLGQGPEFLTYFQNEAQLEKSRLLSDRFSAERPKGSFSTLEIQRTEQGDSAMYLCASLWGETEAFFGQGTRLTVV.

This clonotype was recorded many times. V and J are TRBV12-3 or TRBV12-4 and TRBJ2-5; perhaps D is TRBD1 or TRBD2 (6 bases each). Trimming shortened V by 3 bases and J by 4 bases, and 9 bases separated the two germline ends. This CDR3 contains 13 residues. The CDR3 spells CASSLGGAETQYF. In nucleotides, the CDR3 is TGTGCCAGCAGTTTGGGGGGCGCAGAGACCCAGTACTTC.

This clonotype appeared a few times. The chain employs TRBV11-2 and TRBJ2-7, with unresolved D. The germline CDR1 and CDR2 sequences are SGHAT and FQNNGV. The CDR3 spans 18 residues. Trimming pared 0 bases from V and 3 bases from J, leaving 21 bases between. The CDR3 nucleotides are TGTGCCAGCAGCTTAGATCTGCGGCTCGGAAGGGTACACTACGAGCAGTACGTC. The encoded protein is CASSLDLRLGRVHYEQYV.

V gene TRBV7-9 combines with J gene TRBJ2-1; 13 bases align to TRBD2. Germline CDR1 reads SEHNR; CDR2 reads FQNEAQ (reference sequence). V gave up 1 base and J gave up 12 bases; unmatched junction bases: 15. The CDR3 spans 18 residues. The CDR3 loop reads CASSLVLAGGPRFDGQFF. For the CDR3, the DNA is TGTGCCAGCAGCTTAGTACTAGCGGGAGGGCCAAGGTTCGATGGGCAGTTCTTC.

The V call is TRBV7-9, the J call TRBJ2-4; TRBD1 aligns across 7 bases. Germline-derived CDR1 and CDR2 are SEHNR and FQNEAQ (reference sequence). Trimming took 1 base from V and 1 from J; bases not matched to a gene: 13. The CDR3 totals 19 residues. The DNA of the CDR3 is TGTGCCAGCAGCTTAGGGACAGAGGGGGCTCTCCCTGCCAAAAACATTCAGTACTTC. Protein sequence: CASSLGTEGALPAKNIQYF.

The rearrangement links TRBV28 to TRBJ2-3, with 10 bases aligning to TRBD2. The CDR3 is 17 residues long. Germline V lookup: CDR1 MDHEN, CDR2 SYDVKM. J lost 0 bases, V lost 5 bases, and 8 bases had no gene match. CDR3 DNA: TGTGCCAGCAGTCTAGTGGCTAGCGGGGGTAGCACAGATACGCAGTATTTT. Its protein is CASSLVASGGSTDTQYF.

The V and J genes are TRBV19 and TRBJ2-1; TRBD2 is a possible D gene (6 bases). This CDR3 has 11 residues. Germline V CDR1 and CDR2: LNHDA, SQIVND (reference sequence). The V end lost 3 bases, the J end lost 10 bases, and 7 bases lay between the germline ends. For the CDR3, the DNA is TGTGCCAGTAGTATCGGGGGAGAGCAGTTCTTC. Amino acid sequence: CASSIGGEQFF.

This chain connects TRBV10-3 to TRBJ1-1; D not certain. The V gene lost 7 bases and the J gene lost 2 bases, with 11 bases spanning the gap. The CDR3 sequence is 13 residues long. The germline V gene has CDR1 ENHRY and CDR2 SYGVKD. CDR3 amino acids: CAINEFGNTEAFF. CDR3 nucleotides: TGTGCCATCAACGAGTTTGGAAACACTGAAGCTTTCTTT.

The CDR3: CASSYGQNEQYF. The CDR3 DNA sequence: TGTGCCAGCAGCTACGGACAGAACGAGCAGTACTTC. This chain links TRBV28 with TRBJ2-7; the D gene is possibly TRBD1 (6 bases). V was clipped by 6 bases and J by 5 bases, with 11 bases between them. Germline-derived CDR1 and CDR2 are MDHEN and SYDVKM. The CDR3 has 12 amino acids.

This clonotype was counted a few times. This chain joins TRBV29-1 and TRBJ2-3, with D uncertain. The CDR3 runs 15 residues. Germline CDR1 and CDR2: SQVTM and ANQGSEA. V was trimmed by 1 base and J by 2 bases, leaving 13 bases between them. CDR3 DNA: TGCAGCGTTGAAGCTCCTGGGCCGGCCACAGATACGCAGTATTTT. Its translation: CSVEAPGPATDTQYF.